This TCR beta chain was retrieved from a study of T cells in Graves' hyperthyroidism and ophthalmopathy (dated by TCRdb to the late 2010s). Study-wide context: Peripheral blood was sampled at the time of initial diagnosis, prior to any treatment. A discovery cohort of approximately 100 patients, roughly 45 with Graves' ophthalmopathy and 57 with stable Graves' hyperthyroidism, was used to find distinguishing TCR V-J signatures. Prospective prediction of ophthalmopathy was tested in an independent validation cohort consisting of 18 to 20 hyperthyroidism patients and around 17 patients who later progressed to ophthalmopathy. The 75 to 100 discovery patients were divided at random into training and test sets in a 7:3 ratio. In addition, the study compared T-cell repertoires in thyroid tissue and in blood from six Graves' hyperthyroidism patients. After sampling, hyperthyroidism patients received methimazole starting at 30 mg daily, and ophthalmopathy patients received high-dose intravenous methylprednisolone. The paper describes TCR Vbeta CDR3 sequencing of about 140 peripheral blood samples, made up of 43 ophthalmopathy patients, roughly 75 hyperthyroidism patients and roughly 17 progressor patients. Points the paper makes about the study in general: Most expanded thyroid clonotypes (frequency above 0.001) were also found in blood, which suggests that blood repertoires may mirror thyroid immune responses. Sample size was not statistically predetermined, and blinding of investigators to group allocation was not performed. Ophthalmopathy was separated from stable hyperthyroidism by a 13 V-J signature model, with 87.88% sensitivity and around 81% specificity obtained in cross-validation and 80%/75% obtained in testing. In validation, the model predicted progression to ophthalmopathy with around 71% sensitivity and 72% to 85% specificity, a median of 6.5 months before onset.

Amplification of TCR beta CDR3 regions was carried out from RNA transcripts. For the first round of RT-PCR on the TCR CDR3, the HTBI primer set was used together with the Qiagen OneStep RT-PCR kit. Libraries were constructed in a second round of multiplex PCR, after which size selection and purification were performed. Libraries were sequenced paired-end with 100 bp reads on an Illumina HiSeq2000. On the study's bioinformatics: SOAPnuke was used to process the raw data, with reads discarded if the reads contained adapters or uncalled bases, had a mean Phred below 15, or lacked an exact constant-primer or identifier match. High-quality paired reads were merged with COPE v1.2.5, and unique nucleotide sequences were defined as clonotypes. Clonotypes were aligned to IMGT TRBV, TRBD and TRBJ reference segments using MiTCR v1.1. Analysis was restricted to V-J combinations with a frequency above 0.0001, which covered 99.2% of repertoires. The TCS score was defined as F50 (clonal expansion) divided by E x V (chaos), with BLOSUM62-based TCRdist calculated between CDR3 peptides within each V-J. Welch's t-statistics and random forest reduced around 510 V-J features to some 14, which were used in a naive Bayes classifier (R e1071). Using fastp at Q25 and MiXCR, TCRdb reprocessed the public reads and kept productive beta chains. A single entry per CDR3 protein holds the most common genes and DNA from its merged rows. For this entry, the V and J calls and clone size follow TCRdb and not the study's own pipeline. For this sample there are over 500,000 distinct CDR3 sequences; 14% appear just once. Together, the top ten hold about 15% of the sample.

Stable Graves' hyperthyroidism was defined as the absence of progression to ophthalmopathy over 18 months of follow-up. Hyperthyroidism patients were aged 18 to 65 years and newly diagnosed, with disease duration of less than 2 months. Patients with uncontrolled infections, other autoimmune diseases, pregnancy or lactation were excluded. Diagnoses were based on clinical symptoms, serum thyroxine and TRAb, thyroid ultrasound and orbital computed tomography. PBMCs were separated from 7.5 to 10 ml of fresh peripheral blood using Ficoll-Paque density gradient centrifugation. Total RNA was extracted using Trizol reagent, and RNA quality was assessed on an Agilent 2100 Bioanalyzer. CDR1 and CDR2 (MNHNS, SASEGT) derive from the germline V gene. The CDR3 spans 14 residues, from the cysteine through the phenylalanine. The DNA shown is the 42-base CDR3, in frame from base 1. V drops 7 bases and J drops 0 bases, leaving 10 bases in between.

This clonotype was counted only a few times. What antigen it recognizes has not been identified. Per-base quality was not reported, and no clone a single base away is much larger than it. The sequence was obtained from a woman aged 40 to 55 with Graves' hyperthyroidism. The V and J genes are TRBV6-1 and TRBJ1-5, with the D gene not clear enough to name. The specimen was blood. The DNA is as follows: TGTGCCAGCAAGGAGCCAATTAGCAATCAGCCCCAGCATTTT. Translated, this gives CASKEPISNQPQHF.